The clone carrying this T cell receptor (beta chain) was counted many times. Time point of the sample: pre-sensitization, week 0. Stated treatment: therapeutic diphenylcyclopropenone sensitization with weekly scalp DPC. This sample is part of a study of human T cells and chemical hapten exposure. TCRdb reprocessed the RACE reads via MiXCR and lists one record per CDR3 protein. The profile shows about 380,000 distinct CDR3 sequences, approximately 5% of them singletons. The CDR3 runs 12 residues. Trimming took 5 bases from V and 2 from J, leaving 9 bases between them. Germline values: CDR1 SQVTM, CDR2 ANQGSEA.

Material: whole blood, obtained in connection with sensitization to the hapten diphenylcyclopropenone (DPC). This clonotype was obtained from a woman between 45 and 65 years old with alopecia areata. Some clones in this sample may be carry-over from other donors' samples. The chain recombines TRBV29-1 with TRBJ2-5; D ambiguous. CDR3 protein: CSVQRRQETQYF. The CDR3 bases are TGCAGCGTTCAGAGGAGACAAGAGACCCAGTACTTC.